This T cell receptor beta chain originates from a study of patients and donors after allogeneic stem cell transplantation. TCRdb called the RT-PCR reads again in MiXCR, with one record for every CDR3 protein. The sample records about 74,000 distinct CDR3 sequences, around a quarter being singletons. In its sample, this clonotype was seen a few times. The germline V gene has CDR1 SGHRS and CDR2 YFSETQ. The germline V and J ends were trimmed by 4 bases and 4 bases, with 20 bases remaining between them. CDR3 length: 17 residues. Sequencing used blood, either unsorted or a sorted T cell fraction (not recorded which). The clonotype comes from a human donor who was either an allogeneic HSCT recipient or a stem cell or donor lymphocyte infusion donor (not recorded which). It is not recorded whose cells these are; they may come from a transplant donor. The chain is built from TRBV5-1 and TRBJ2-2; D may be TRBD1 or TRBD2 (5 bases each). CDR3 sequence: CASSAIGAPRGTGELFF. The CDR3 DNA reads as TGCGCCAGCAGCGCGATCGGGGCCCCTAGGGGCACCGGGGAGCTGTTTTTT. The complete variable domain, with remaining parts taken from reference TRBV5-1 and TRBJ2-2, reads KAGVTQTPRYLIKTRGQQVTLSCSPISGHRSVSWYQQTPGQGLQFLFEYFSETQRNKGNFPGRFSGRQFSNSRSEMNVSTLELGDSALYLCASSAIGAPRGTGELFFGEGSRLTVL.